This T cell receptor beta chain was recovered during a study of beta chain features in type 1 diabetes. Study information: Cells sorted and examined across all samples totaled over 95 million. General study results and limits: The study notes PCR might favor shorter templates equally in patients and controls. All four CD4+ subsets of Type 1 diabetes patients contained TCRB CDR3s that were moderately but significantly shorter. Researchers could not determine here whether HLA type influences TCRB rearrangement.

This clone was counted between two and nine times. Its cognate antigen is unknown. Germline CDR1 is GTSNPN and CDR2 is SVGIG (reference sequence). The CDR3 is made up of 15 amino acids. J lost 4 bases, V lost 3 bases, and 8 bases had no gene match. Purities in excess of 95% were seen in all sorted populations. Reverse transcription of all isolated RNA meant that expressed TCRB transcripts were sequenced. Measured with immunoSEQ multiplex PCR; TCRdb has only the in-frame clones, and not every one. The data hold 50,000 to 65,000 clones, with roughly 39% observed a single time. The V and J genes are TRBV30 and TRBJ1-5, with 8 nucleotides matching TRBD1. Sequencing input: Tregs from blood. This clonotype was sampled from a man aged 30 to 39 with type 1 diabetes. The CDR3 region is CAWSGQGSGNQPQHF. The CDR3 DNA is TGTGCCTGGAGCGGACAGGGTTCAGGGAATCAGCCCCAGCATTTT.